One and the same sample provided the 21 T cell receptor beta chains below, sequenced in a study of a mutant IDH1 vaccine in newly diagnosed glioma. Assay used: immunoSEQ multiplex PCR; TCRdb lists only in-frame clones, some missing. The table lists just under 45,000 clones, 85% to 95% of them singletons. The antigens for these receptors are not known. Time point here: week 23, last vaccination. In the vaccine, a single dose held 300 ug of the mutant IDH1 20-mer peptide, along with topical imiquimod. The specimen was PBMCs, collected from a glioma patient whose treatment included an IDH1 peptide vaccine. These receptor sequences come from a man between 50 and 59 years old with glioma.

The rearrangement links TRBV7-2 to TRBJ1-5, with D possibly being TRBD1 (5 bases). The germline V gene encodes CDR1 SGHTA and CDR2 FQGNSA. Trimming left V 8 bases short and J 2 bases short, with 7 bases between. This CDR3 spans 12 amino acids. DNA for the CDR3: TGTGCCAGCGGACACGGCAATCAGCCCCAGCATTTT. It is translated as CASGHGNQPQHF.

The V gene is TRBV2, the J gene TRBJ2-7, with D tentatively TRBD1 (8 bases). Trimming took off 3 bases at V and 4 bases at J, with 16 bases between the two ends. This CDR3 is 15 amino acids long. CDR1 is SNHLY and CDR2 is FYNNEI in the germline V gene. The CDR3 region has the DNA TGTGCCAGCAGTGATAAGGACAGGGAGGGATACGAGCAGTACTTC. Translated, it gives CASSDKDREGYEQYF. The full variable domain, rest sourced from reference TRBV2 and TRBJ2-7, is EPEVTQTPSHQVTQMGQEVILRCVPISNHLYFYWYRQILGQKVEFLVSFYNNEISEKSEIFDDQFSVERPDGSNFTLKIRSTKLEDSAMYFCASSDKDREGYEQYFGPGTRLTVT.

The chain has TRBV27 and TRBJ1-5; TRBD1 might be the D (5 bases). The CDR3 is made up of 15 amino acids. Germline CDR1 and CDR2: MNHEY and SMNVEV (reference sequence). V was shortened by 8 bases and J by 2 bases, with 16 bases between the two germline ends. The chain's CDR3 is CASPVGEMGNQPQHF. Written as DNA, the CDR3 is TGTGCCAGCCCCGTGGGGGAAATGGGCAATCAGCCCCAGCATTTT.

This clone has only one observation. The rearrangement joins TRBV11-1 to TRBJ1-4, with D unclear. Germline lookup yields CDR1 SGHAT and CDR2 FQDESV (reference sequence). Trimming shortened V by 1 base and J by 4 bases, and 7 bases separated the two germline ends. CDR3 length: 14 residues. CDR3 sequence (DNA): TGTGCCAGCAGCTTAGGACGGATTAATGAAAAACTGTTTTTT. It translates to CASSLGRINEKLFF.

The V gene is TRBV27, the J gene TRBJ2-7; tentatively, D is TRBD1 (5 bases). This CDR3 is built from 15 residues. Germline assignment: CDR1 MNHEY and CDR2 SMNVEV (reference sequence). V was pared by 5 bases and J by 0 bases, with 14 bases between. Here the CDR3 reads CASSPLRQHSYEQYF. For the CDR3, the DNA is TGTGCCAGCAGTCCCCTCCGACAGCACTCCTACGAGCAGTACTTC.

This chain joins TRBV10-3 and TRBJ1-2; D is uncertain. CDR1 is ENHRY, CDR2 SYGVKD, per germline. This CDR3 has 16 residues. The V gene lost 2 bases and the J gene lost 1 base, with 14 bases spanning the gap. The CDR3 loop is CAISEGLEIYNYGYTF. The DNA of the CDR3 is TGTGCCATCAGTGAGGGACTTGAAATTTATAACTATGGCTACACCTTC.

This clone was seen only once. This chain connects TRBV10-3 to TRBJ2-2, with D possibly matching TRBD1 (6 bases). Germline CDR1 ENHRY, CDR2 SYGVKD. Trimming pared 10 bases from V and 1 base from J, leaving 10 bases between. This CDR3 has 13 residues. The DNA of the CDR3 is TGTGCCAGCCACAGGGAGAACACCGGGGAGCTGTTTTTT. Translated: CASHRENTGELFF.

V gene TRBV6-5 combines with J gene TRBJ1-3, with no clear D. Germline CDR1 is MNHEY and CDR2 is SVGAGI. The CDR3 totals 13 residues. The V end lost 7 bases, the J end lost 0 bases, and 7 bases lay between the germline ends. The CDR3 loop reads CASTVSSGNTIYF. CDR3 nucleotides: TGTGCCAGCACCGTCTCCTCTGGAAACACCATATATTTT.

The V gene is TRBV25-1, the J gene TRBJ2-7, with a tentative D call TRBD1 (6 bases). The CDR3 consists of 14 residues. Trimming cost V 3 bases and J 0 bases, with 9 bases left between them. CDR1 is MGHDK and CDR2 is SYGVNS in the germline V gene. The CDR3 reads CASSEQGSSYEQYF. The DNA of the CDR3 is TGTGCCAGCAGTGAGCAGGGGAGCTCCTACGAGCAGTACTTC.

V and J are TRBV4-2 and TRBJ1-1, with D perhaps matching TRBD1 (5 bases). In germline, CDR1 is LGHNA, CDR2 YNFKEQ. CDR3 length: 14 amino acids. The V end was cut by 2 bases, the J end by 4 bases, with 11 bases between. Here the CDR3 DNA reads TGTGCCAGCAGCCAACCGGCCCAGGGCACTGAAGCTTTCTTT. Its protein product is CASSQPAQGTEAFF.

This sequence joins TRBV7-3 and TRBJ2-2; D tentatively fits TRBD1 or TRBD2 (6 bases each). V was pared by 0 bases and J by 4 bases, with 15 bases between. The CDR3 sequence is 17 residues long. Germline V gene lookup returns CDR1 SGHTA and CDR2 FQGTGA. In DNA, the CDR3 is TGTGCCAGCAGCTTAACTGGAGGGGGAGGTCCCACCGGGGAGCTGTTTTTT. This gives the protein CASSLTGGGGPTGELFF.

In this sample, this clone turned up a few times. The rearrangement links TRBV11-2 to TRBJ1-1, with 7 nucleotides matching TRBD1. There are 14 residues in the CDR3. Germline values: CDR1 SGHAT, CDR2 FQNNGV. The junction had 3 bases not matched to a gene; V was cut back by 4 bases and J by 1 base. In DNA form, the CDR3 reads TGTGCCAGCAGCTACCGGACAGGGAACACTGAAGCTTTCTTT. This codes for CASSYRTGNTEAFF.

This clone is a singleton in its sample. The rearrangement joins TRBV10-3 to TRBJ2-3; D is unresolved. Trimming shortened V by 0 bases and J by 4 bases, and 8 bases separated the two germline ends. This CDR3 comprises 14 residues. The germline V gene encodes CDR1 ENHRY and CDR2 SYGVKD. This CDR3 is CAISESWAPDTQYF. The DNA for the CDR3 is TGTGCCATCAGTGAGTCATGGGCCCCAGATACGCAGTATTTT.

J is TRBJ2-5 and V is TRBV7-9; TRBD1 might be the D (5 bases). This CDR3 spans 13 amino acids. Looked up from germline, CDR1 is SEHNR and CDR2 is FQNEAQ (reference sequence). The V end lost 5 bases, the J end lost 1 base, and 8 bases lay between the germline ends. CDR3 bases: TGTGCCAGCAGCGAAGACAGCCAAGAGACCCAGTACTTC. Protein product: CASSEDSQETQYF.

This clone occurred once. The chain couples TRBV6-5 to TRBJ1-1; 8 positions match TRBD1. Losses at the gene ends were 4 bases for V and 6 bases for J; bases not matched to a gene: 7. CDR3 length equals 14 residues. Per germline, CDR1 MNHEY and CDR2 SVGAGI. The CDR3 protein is CASSFDRGESEAFF. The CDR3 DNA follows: TGTGCCAGCAGTTTCGACAGGGGTGAGTCTGAAGCTTTCTTT.

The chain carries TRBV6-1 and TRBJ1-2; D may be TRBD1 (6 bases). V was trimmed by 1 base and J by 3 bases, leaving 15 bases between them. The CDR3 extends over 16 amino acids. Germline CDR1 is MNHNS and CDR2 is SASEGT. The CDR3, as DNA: TGTGCCAGCAGTGAAGGTTGGGGAAGGGGGGACTATGGCTACACCTTC. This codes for CASSEGWGRGDYGYTF.

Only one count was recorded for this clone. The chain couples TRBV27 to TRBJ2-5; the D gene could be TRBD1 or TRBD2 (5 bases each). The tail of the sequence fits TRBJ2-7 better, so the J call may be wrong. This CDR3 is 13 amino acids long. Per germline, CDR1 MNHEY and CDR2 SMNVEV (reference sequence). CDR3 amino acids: CASSLRGAYEQYF. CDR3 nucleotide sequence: TGTGCCAGCAGTTTAAGGGGAGCCTACGAGCAGTACTTC.

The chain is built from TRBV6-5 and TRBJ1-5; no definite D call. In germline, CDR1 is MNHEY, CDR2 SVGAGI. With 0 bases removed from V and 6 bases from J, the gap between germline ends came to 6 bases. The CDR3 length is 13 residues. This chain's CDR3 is CASSYSSAQPQHF. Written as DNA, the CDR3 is TGTGCCAGCAGTTACTCGTCGGCTCAGCCCCAGCATTTT.

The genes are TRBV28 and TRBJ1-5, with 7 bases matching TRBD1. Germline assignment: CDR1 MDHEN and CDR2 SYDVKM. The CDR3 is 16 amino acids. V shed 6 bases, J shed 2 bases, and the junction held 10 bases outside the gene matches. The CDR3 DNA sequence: TGTGCCAGCAGGAGGACCCGACAGGGAGGCAATCAGCCCCAGCATTTT. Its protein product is CASRRTRQGGNQPQHF.

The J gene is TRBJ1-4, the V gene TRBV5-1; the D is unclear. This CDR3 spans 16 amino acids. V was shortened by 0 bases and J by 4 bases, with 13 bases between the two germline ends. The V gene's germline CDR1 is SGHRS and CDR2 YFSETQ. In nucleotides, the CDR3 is TGCGCCAGCAGCTTGGAGGGCGCAGGACTTAATGAAAAACTGTTTTTT. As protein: CASSLEGAGLNEKLFF.

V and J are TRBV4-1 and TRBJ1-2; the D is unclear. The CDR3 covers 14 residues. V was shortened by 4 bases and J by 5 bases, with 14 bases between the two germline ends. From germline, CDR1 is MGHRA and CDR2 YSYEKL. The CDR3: CASSPPQGRYGYTF. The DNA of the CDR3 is TGCGCCAGCAGCCCCCCCCAAGGGAGGTATGGCTACACCTTC.